This T cell receptor (beta chain) was identified during a study of control samples from healthy donors and cancer patients. TCRdb's copy holds only in-frame clones and misses some; the assay was immunoSEQ multiplex PCR. Found here are tens of thousands of clones, about 87% of them singletons; the top ten hold approximately 15%. The specimen was blood. This clonotype was sampled from a woman aged 70 to 79 in good health.

CDR3 sequence (DNA): TGTGCCAGCAGCCAGAGAGGGGACACCGGGGAGCTGTTTTTT. Amino acids: CASSQRGDTGELFF. This chain connects TRBV3-1 (or the pseudogene TRBV3-2) to TRBJ2-2; D could derive from TRBD1 or TRBD2 (5 bases each). This CDR3 has 14 residues. CDR1 is LGHDT, CDR2 YNNKEL, per germline (reference sequence). V shed 3 bases and J shed 3 bases, with 8 bases lying between them.